The sequence of this T cell receptor beta chain was determined in a study of T cells in Graves' hyperthyroidism and ophthalmopathy. Study summary: Peripheral blood collection took place at initial diagnosis, before any treatment.

CDR1 and CDR2 (germline): DFQATT, SNEGSKA (reference sequence). This CDR3 spans 14 amino acids. V shed 5 bases and J 2 bases; nucleotides not matched to a gene: 2. The study enrolled patients aged 18 to 65 with newly diagnosed hyperthyroidism of under 2 months' duration. Every diagnosis used clinical symptoms, serum thyroxine and TRAb, thyroid ultrasound and orbital computed tomography. First hyperthyroidism diagnosis is when the blood sample was obtained, before any ophthalmopathy symptoms. From RNA transcripts, TCR beta CDR3 regions were amplified. During a first-round RT-PCR of the TCR CDR3, the HTBI primer set was used. TCRdb reprocessed the multiplex PCR reads with MiXCR, giving one entry per CDR3 protein. The sample yields approximately 600,000 distinct CDR3 sequences, about 15% seen once.

V is TRBV20-1 and J is TRBJ2-1; 11 bases align to TRBD2. The specimen sequenced was blood. The receptor's source is a young woman with Graves' hyperthyroidism that later progressed to Graves' ophthalmopathy. CDR3 bases: TGCAGTGCTCCGACTAGCGGGGCCTACAATGAGCAGTTCTTC. Protein: CSAPTSGAYNEQFF.